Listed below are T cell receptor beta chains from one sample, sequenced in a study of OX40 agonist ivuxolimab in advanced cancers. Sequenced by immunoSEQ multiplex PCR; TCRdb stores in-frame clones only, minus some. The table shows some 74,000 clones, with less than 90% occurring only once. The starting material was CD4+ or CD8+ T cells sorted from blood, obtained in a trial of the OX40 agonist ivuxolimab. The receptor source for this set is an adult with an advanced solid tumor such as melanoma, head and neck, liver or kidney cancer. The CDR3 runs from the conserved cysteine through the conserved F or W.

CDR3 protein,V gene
CASRLLAGDYEQYF,TRBV5-1
CALRDRNYEQYF,TRBV10-3
CASSSGTSQYTDTQYF,TRBV28
CAWTESSYNSPLHF,TRBV30
CASSEHRGSWNSPLHF,TRBV9
CSARDSNEKLFF,TRBV29-1
CASKGLAGAVTGELFF,TRBV2
CASSPNRGATYGYTF,TRBV2
CASSVRGDRSLPPKGEQFF,TRBV6-1
CATSRASHDTEAFF,TRBV11-2
CASTTEGSTNEKLFF,TRBV21-1
CASSAKAGGTQETQYF,TRBV6-1
CASNRVYNSPLHF,TRBV6-1
CASSSWSSGNTIYF,TRBV6-6
CANSGQDYEQYF,TRBV10-2
CSVWRPLGETQYF,TRBV29-1
CAISRETGNEQFF,TRBV10-3
CAWSGGTGKANYGYTF,TRBV30
CATSRGGAGENEQYF,TRBV15
CASSPRTGAYNEQFF,TRBV5-1
CASSSGRQGGYTF,TRBV18
CAGPSNIYGYTF,TRBV30
CASSLGTLAGGETQYF,TRBV5-1
CSVGDRVDYGYTF,TRBV29-1
CASSYRGGNTEAFF,TRBV5-5
CASRHQNGPGYEQYF,TRBV6-1
CASSPTGSGANVLTF,TRBV18
CAWERGTGGGIQYF,TRBV30
CAWSLLSDSNQPQHF,TRBV30
CASSLEGSGGTEAFF,TRBV5-1
CASRGQSNSNQPQHF,TRBV19
CASSEGGTSYEQYF,TRBV6-1
CASSAFERVAPEAFF,TRBV5-4
CASRPRQGVYEQYF,TRBV6-6
CASSKREGIGELFF,TRBV6-5
CASRDAGTGSYGYTF,TRBV27
CASSILSGRWAKNIQYF,TRBV4-2
CASSFPHGGPIDHYGYTF,TRBV28
CASSKKTGTQQETQYF,TRBV5-4
CASSLEPPRDTGELFF,TRBV5-1
CASSAVTGGYNEQFF,TRBV9
CASSLGGGNIQYF,TRBV5-1
CASSLQPGGREETQYF,TRBV7-2
CASSTGTSRGEQFF,TRBV5-4
CASGSGGDTQYF,TRBV12-5
CASRGEVEKLFF,TRBV28
CASSLAGQFSYEQYF,TRBV5-1
CASSVAADNEQFF,TRBV9
CASSLGGNTGELFF,TRBV11-3
CAWSAQANTEAFF,TRBV30
CASSSGTSPTDTQYF,TRBV7-3
CASSARGQGFLEQYF,TRBV7-9
CASSFRNGEQYF,TRBV19